The rows below give T cell receptor beta chains drawn from one sample of a study of CD8+ T cells in alopecia areata. Here immunoSEQ multiplex PCR was the method, and the copy in TCRdb shows in-frame clones only, minus some. Among 60,000 to 65,000 clones listed, 44% were seen once. Sequenced input: NKG2D-low CD8+ T cells sorted from blood. These receptors were taken from a human donor with alopecia areata. Both conserved end residues are part of each CDR3. D genes are given only for firm matches. Rows may omit the clone size; those that give it use once, few, many or a size class.

few | NA | TRBJ2-3 | TRBV10-3 | CAIRGRTTDTQYF | TGTGCCATCCGGGGACGGACCACAGATACGCAGTATTTT
once | TRBD1 | TRBJ2-7 | TRBV5-1 | CASSPTGGGSVHEQYF | TGCGCCAGCAGCCCTACAGGGGGTGGTTCCGTCCACGAGCAGTACTTC
once | NA | TRBJ1-5 | TRBV7-8 | CASSFFNQPQHF | TGTGCCAGCAGTTTCTTCAATCAGCCCCAGCATTTT
few | NA | TRBJ2-5 | TRBV29-1 | CSVPGAQETQYF | TGCAGCGTTCCTGGGGCCCAAGAGACCCAGTACTTC
NA | NA | TRBJ2-2 | TRBV27 | CASSPTNTGELFF | TGTGCCAGCAGTCCCACGAACACCGGGGAGCTGTTTTTT
few | TRBD2 | TRBJ2-2 | TRBV28 | CATRLAGDGNTGELFF | TGTGCCACCAGACTAGCGGGAGATGGGAACACCGGGGAGCTGTTTTTT
NA | NA | TRBJ2-3 | TRBV13 | CASSRVADTQYF | TGTGCCAGCAGCCGCGTAGCAGATACGCAGTATTTT
NA | NA | TRBJ1-3 | TRBV29-1 | CSAGGGNTIYF | TGCAGCGCTGGGGGGGGAAACACCATATATTTT
NA | NA | TRBJ2-1 | TRBV18 | CASSQGYNEQFF | TGTGCCAGCTCACAGGGATACAATGAGCAGTTCTTC
NA | NA | TRBJ2-7 | TRBV5-1 | CASSLEGLTYYEQYF | TGCGCCAGCAGCTTGGAAGGACTCACTTACTACGAGCAGTACTTC
NA | NA | TRBJ2-7 | TRBV30 | CAWNWVGRSYEQYF | TGTGCCTGGAATTGGGTCGGACGATCCTACGAGCAGTACTTC
NA | TRBD1 | TRBJ1-5 | TRBV6-6 | CASSYSMTGDQPQHF | TGTGCCAGCAGTTACTCGATGACAGGGGATCAGCCCCAGCATTTT
NA | TRBD1 | TRBJ2-1 | TRBV7-8 | CASSPKTGVEQFF | TGTGCCAGCAGCCCCAAAACAGGGGTCGAGCAGTTCTTC
few | NA | TRBJ2-3 | TRBV12-5 | CASGSFSPDTQYF | TGTGCTAGTGGTTCCTTTTCTCCAGATACGCAGTATTTT
NA | TRBD1 | TRBJ2-6 | TRBV27 | CASSLDRAGANVLTF | TGTGCCAGCAGCCTCGACAGGGCCGGGGCCAACGTCCTGACTTTC
once | NA | TRBJ1-1 | TRBV27 | CASSPRGDLNTEAFF | TGTGCCAGCAGCCCCCGGGGGGACCTCAACACTGAAGCTTTCTTT
medium-sized | TRBD1 | TRBJ2-7 | TRBV7-9 | CASSLGQGAFYEQYF | TGTGCCAGCAGCTTAGGGCAGGGGGCATTCTACGAGCAGTACTTC
NA | TRBD1 | TRBJ1-1 | TRBV2 | CASRGQGSTEAFF | TGTGCCAGCAGAGGACAGGGTAGCACTGAAGCTTTCTTT
NA | NA | TRBJ2-3 | TRBV9 | CASSPSGGLTDTQYF | TGTGCCAGCAGCCCTAGTGGGGGTTTAACAGATACGCAGTATTTT
few | TRBD2 | TRBJ2-5 | TRBV28 | CASSLLAGEARETQYF | TGTGCCAGCAGTTTGCTAGCGGGAGAGGCCCGAGAGACCCAGTACTTC
NA | NA | TRBJ2-1 | TRBV5-4 | CASSLEPVSYNEQFF | TGTGCCAGCAGCTTGGAACCAGTCTCCTACAATGAGCAGTTCTTC
many | TRBD2 | TRBJ2-4 | TRBV5-1 | CASSWTSGSGNIQYF | TGCGCCAGCAGCTGGACTAGCGGGAGTGGTAACATTCAGTACTTC
few | NA | TRBJ1-2 | TRBV7-9 | CASTLGAGSGYTF | TGTGCCAGCACCCTGGGGGCAGGGTCTGGCTACACCTTC
few | TRBD2 | TRBJ2-7 | TRBV13 | CASSSRRAGLYEQYF | TGTGCCAGCAGCTCCCGGCGAGCGGGACTTTACGAGCAGTACTTC
NA | TRBD1 | TRBJ2-2 | TRBV13 | CASSWGDRGNTGELFF | TGTGCCAGCAGCTGGGGGGACAGGGGGAACACCGGGGAGCTGTTTTTT
NA | TRBD2 | TRBJ2-1 | TRBV7-8 | CASSPTGGGSYNEQFF | TGTGCCAGCAGCCCAACCGGGGGGGGGTCCTACAATGAGCAGTTCTTC
NA | TRBD2 | TRBJ2-1 | TRBV11-2 | CASSYAGGLYNEQFF | TGTGCCAGCAGCTACGCGGGGGGACTCTACAATGAGCAGTTCTTC
NA | NA | TRBJ2-1 | TRBV7-3 | CASSSSDFPYNEQFF | TGTGCCAGCAGCTCCTCTGACTTTCCTTACAATGAGCAGTTCTTC
NA | NA | TRBJ2-3 | TRBV14 | CASSPVPGPPSTDTQYF | TGTGCCAGCAGCCCCGTTCCTGGGCCGCCCTCCACAGATACGCAGTATTTT
NA | NA | TRBJ1-1 | TRBV5-1 | CASSLDRGWRTEAFF | TGCGCCAGCAGCTTGGATCGGGGTTGGCGCACTGAAGCTTTCTTT
few | NA | TRBJ2-3 | TRBV7-8 | CASSLSGTSTDTQYF | TGTGCCAGCAGCTTATCAGGGACTAGCACAGATACGCAGTATTTT
few | TRBD1 | TRBJ2-5 | TRBV5-1 | CASSARDRGRLPSETQYF | TGCGCCAGCAGCGCAAGGGACAGGGGGCGCCTTCCCTCAGAGACCCAGTACTTC
few | NA | TRBJ2-3 | TRBV7-6 | CASSLVGVPDTQYF | TGTGCCAGCAGCTTGGTAGGAGTTCCGGATACGCAGTATTTT
few | NA | TRBJ2-3 | TRBV5-6 | CASGLGRRTDTQYF | TGTGCCAGCGGCCTGGGGCGGCGCACAGATACGCAGTATTTT